This T cell receptor (beta chain) originates from a study of blood T cell repertoires in COVID-19. This CDR3 spans 15 amino acids. Germline values: CDR1 SNHLY, CDR2 FYNNEI. The trim removed 5 bases at V and 1 base at J, leaving 4 bases unmatched. This clone was seen only once. Per the original methods: Amplification with reference gene primers provided the estimates of nucleated cell counts. Only in-frame clones appear in the TCRdb table, and some are missing; sequencing was by immunoSEQ multiplex PCR. Clonal size and the V and J genes are those of that table, whereas D and trimming came from the DNA. The sample includes about 270,000 clones, around 88% of them seen just once. Individuals drawn from about 26 US areas were about 18 to 95 years old.

The chain joins TRBV2 to TRBJ1-4, with TRBD1 matching 7 bases. The sequenced material came from PBMCs or T cells enriched from blood (not recorded which). The clonotype originates from a woman in her forties with acute COVID-19. The CDR3 here is CASSTWDRTNEKLFF. CDR3 coding DNA: TGTGCCAGCAGTACTTGGGACAGAACTAATGAAAAACTGTTTTTT.